This TCR beta chain was documented in a study of blood T cell repertoires in COVID-19. Clones were read by immunoSEQ multiplex PCR, and TCRdb kept only the in-frame ones, dropping some. The data hold under 300,000 clones, with around 84% observed a single time. The CDR3 has 16 residues. V trimming: 3 bases; J trimming: 10 bases; junction bases outside the gene matches: 11. Germline assignment: CDR1 MGHDK and CDR2 SYGVNS. Specimen: peripheral blood. The clonotype comes from a woman aged 18-35 years with acute or convalescent COVID-19. The V call is TRBV25-1, the J call TRBJ2-1; TRBD2 agrees at 11 bases. This CDR3 reads CASSDQKPGLADEQFF. The CDR3 bases are TGTGCCAGCAGTGATCAAAAACCGGGACTAGCGGACGAGCAGTTCTTC.